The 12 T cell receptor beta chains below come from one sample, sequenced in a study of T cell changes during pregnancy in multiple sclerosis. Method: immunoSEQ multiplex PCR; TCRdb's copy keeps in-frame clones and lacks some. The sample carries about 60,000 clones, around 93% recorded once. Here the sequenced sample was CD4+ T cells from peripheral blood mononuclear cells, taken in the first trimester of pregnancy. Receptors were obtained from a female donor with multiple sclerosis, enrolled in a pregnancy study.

The CDR3 protein is CASSEEGTEQETQYF. CDR3 nucleotides: TGTGCCAGCAGTGAAGAGGGGACAGAACAAGAGACCCAGTACTTC. The genes are TRBV6-1 and TRBJ2-5, with TRBD1 identical over 7 bases. The germline V gene has CDR1 MNHNS and CDR2 SASEGT. The CDR3 contains 15 residues. V shed 1 base, J shed 2 bases, and the junction held 4 bases outside the gene matches.

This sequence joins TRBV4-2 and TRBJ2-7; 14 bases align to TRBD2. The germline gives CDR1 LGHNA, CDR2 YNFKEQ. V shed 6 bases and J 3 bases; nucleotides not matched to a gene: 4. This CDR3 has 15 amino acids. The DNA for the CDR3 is TGTGCCAGCAGGCGGACTAGCGGGGGGAGCTACGAGCAGTACTTC. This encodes CASRRTSGGSYEQYF.

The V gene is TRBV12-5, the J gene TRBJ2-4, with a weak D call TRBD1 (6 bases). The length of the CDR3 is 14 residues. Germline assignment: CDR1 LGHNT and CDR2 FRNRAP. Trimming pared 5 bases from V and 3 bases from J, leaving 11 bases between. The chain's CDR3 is CASGHTDSKNIQYF. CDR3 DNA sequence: TGTGCTAGTGGTCACACGGACAGCAAAAACATTCAGTACTTC.

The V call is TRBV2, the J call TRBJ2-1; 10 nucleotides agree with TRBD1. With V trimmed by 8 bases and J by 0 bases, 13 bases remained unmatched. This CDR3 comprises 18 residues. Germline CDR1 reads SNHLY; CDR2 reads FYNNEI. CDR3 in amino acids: CASRTGTGDRGSYNEQFF. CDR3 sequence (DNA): TGTGCCAGCCGGACCGGGACAGGGGATCGGGGCTCCTACAATGAGCAGTTCTTC.

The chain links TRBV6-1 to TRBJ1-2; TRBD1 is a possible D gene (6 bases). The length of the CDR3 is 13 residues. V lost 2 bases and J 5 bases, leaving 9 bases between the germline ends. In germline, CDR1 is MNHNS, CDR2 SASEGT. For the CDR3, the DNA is TGTGCCAGCAGTGAAATACAGGGATATGGCTACACCTTC. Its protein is CASSEIQGYGYTF.

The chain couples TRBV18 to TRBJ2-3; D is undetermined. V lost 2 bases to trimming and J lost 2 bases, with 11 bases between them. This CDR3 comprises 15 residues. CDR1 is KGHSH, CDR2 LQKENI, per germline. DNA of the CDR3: TGTGCCAGCTCACCAGCTAGAGGTTACACAGATACGCAGTATTTT. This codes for CASSPARGYTDTQYF.

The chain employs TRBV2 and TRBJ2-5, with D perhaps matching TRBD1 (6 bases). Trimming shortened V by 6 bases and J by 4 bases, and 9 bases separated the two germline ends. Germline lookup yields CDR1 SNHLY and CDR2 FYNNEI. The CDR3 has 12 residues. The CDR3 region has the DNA TGTGCCAGCAGCAGGGGTCGAGAGACCCAGTACTTC. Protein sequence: CASSRGRETQYF.

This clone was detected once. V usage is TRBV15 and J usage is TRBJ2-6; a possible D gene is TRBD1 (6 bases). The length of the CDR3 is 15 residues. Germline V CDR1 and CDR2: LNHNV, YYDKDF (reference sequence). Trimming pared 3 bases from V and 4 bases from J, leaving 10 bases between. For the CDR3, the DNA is TGTGCCACCAGCAGTCAGGGGCCCGGGGCCAACGTCCTGACTTTC. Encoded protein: CATSSQGPGANVLTF.

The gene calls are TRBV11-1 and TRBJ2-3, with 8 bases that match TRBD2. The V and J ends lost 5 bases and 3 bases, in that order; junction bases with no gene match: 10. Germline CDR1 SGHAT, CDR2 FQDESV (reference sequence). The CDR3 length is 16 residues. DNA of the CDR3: TGTGCCAGCAGCACGGGACTAGAGTGGACTACAGATACGCAGTATTTT. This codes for CASSTGLEWTTDTQYF.

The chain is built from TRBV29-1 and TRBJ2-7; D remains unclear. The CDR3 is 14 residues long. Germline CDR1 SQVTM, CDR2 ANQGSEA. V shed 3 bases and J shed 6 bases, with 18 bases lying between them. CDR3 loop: CSVEETAIYLEQYF. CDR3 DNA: TGCAGCGTTGAGGAGACGGCTATATATCTCGAGCAGTACTTC.

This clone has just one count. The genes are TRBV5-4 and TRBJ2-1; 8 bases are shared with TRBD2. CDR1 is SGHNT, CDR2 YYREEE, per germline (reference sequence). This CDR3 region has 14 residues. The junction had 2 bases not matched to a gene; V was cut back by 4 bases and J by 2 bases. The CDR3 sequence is CASSGGGPYNEQFF. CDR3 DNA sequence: TGTGCCAGCAGCGGCGGGGGGCCCTACAATGAGCAGTTCTTC.

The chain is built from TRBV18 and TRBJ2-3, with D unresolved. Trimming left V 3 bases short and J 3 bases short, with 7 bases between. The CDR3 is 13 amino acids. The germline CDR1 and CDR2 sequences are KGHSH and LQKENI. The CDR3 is CASSPYKTDTQYF. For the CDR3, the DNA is TGTGCCAGCTCACCGTATAAAACAGATACGCAGTATTTT.